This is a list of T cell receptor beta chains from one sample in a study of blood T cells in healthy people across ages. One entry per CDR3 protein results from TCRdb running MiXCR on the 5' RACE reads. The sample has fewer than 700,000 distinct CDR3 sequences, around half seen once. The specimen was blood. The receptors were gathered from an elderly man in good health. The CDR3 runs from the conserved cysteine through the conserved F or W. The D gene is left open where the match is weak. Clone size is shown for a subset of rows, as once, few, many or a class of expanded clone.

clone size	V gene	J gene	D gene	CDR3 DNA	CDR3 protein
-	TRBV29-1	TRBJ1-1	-	TGCAGCGTTGAACAGGGTTTTGGCACTGAAGCTTTCTTT	CSVEQGFGTEAFF
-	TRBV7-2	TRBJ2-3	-	TGTGCCAGCAGCTCCCGCTACAGGGAGGCAGATACGCAGTATTTT	CASSSRYREADTQYF
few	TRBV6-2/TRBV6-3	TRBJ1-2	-	TGTGCCAGCAGTTATGGACCCTATGGCTACACCTTC	CASSYGPYGYTF
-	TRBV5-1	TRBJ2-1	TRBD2	TGCGCCAGCAGCCTCGTACTAGCGGGCTTAACCTACAATGAGCAGTTCTTC	CASSLVLAGLTYNEQFF
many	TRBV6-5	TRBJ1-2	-	TGTGCCAGCAGTTCGGGACGGGTTAACTATGGCTACACCTTC	CASSSGRVNYGYTF
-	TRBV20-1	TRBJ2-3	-	TGCAGCCCCCACAGCACAGATACGCAGTATTTT	CSPHSTDTQYF
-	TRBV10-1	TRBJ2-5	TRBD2	TGCGCCAGCAGACCGGGACTAGCAGACTTCCAAGAGACCCAGTACTTC	CASRPGLADFQETQYF
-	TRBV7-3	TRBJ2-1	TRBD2	TGTGCCAGCAGCTTCTGGGCGGGGGGGCCTTTCAATGAGCAGTTCTTC	CASSFWAGGPFNEQFF
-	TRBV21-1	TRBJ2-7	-	TGTGCCAGCAGCAAAGGGGAGGGCGAGCAGTACTTC	CASSKGEGEQYF
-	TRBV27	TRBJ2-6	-	TGTGCCAGCAGCTTCCTGGGGGGCTCTGGGGCCAACGTCCTGACTTTC	CASSFLGGSGANVLTF
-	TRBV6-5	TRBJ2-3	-	TGTGCCAGCAGCATCGGGACATGGGGCACAGATACGCAGTATTTT	CASSIGTWGTDTQYF
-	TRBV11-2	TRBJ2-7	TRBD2	TGTGCCGTCTCAAGGACTAGCGTGGCTACAGGCGAGCAGTACTTC	CAVSRTSVATGEQYF
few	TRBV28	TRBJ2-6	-	TGTGCCAGCAGTTTATTCGAGGGCTCTGGGGCCAACGTCCTGACTTTC	CASSLFEGSGANVLTF
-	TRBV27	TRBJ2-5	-	TGTGCCAGCAGGGACGTTGGACAGGGAGGGGAGACCCAGTACTTC	CASRDVGQGGETQYF
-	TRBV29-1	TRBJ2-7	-	TGCAGCGTTGCGGACTCCACAAACGAGCAGTACTTC	CSVADSTNEQYF
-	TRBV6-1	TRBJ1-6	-	TGTGCCAGCACCGTAAGGGGGGCGGGGGGCGAGCGTAAGACCCTCCACTTT	CASTVRGAGGERKTLHF
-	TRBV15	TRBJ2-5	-	TGTGCCACCAGCAAGGGACCCGCCTCGGAGACCCAGTACTTC	CATSKGPASETQYF
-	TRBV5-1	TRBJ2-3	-	TGCGCCAGCAGCCCTCAGGGGACGGTGAGCACAGATACGCAGTTTTTT	CASSPQGTVSTDTQFF
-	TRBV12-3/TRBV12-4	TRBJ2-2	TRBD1	TGTGCCAGCAGTCAATCACCCGGGACAGGGAGAACCGGGGAGCTGTTTTTT	CASSQSPGTGRTGELFF
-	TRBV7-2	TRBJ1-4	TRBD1	TGTGCCAGCAGCTTAGAACAGGGGAACTGGAATGTTGAAAAACTGTTTTTT	CASSLEQGNWNVEKLFF
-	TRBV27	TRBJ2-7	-	TGTGCCAGCAGTTTATCTTGGGGTTCCTACGAGCAGTACTTC	CASSLSWGSYEQYF
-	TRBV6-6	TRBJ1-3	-	TGTGCCAGCAGTTACTCGACGGACACCGTATATTTT	CASSYSTDTVYF
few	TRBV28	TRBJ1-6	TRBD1	TGTGCCAGCAGTCCGCGACAGGGGATTTCTAATTCACCCCTCCACTTT	CASSPRQGISNSPLHF
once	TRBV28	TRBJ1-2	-	TGTGCCAGCAGTTTATCGGGCCCGCTCTATGGCTACACCTTC	CASSLSGPLYGYTF
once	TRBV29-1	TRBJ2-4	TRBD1	TGCAGCGCCCGACAGGGGAGTGCAGAGGCCCAGTACTTC	CSARQGSAEAQYF
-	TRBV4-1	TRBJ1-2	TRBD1	TGCGCCAGCAGCGCAGCACCGGGACAGCCCTATGGCTACACCTTC	CASSAAPGQPYGYTF
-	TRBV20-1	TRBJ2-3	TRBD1	TGCAGTGCTGGGGGGACAGGGTCGTCGGATACGCAGTATTTT	CSAGGTGSSDTQYF
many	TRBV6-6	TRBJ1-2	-	TGTGCCAGCAGTATGGAGGGTCTTGGCTACACCTTC	CASSMEGLGYTF
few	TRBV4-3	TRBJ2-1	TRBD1	TGCGCCAGCAGCCAAGAGAGTCCGGGACAGGGCATAATCTATGAGCAGTTCTTC	CASSQESPGQGIIYEQFF
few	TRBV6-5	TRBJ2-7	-	TGTGCCAGCAGAGACGGACAGAGACCCTACGAGCAGTACTTC	CASRDGQRPYEQYF
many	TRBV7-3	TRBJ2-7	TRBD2	TGTGCCAGCAGCTTAGGGACTAGCGGGAGTTACGAGCAGTACTTC	CASSLGTSGSYEQYF
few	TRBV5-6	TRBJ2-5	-	TGTGCCAGCAGCTTCCGGGACCAAGAGACCCAGTACTTC	CASSFRDQETQYF
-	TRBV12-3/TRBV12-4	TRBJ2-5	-	TGTGCCAGCAGTTTAGGGGGGGCAGGGGCAGACATCCAGTACTTC	CASSLGGAGADIQYF
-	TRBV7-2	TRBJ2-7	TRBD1	TGTGCCAGCAGCCGTAGGGACAGGGTGTTTGAGCAGTACTTC	CASSRRDRVFEQYF
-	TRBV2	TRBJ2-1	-	TGTGCCAGCAGTGGGTCGACAGAGAGCTACTACAATGAGCAGTTCTTC	CASSGSTESYYNEQFF
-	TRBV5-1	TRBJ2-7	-	TGCGCCAGCAGCCCAACAGGGACCCGCTCCTACGAGCAGTACTTC	CASSPTGTRSYEQYF
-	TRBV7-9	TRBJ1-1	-	TGTGCCAGCAGCTTTGGGACTGAAGCTTTCTTT	CASSFGTEAFF
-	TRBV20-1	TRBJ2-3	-	TGCAGTGCTAGGCGGTGGGCCCCAAATGTCGGCCCTACGCAGTATTTT	CSARRWAPNVGPTQYF
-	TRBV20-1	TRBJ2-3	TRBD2	TGCAGTGCCGTACTAGCGGGGGGCAATACGCAGTATTTT	CSAVLAGGNTQYF
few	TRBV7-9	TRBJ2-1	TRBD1	TGTGCCAGCAGCTCAGATAGGGACAGGGGCTACAATGAGCAGTTCTTC	CASSSDRDRGYNEQFF
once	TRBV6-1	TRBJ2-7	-	TGTGCCAGCATCTTCCATGAGGAGCAGTACTTC	CASIFHEEQYF
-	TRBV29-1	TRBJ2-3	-	TGCAGCGCCCCGGCGGCAGGGTCAACAGATACGCAGTATTTT	CSAPAAGSTDTQYF
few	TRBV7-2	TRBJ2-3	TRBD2	TGTGCCAGCAGCTTAGGGGGACTAGCGTCCGATACGCAGTATTTT	CASSLGGLASDTQYF
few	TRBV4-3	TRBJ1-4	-	TGCGCCAGCAGCCCGAGACCGCAGGGTTACGGTAATGAAAAACTGTTTTTT	CASSPRPQGYGNEKLFF
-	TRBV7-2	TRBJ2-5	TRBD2	TGTGCCAGCAGCGAGCTGCGGGGGAGGGCCCAGTACTTC	CASSELRGRAQYF
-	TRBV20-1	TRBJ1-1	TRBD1	TGCAGTGCTCGGACAGGTACGATCGGCAACACTGAAGCTTTCTTT	CSARTGTIGNTEAFF
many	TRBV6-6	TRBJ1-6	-	TGTGCCAGCACTGTAGGACCGCACTATAATTCACCCCTCCACTTT	CASTVGPHYNSPLHF
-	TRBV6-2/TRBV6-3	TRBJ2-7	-	TGTGCCAGCAGGCCGACCAGTATTTACGAGCAGTACTTC	CASRPTSIYEQYF
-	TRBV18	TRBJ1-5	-	TGTGCCAGCTCACCGCAGTCTCTAAGCAATCAGCCCCAGCATTTT	CASSPQSLSNQPQHF
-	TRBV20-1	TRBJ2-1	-	TGCAGTGCGGGCCTCAGGGCCCTCTACAATGAGCAGTTCTTC	CSAGLRALYNEQFF
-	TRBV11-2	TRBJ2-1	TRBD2	TGTGCCAGCACCGTTAGCGGGGGTGGAGAGACCCAGTTCTTC	CASTVSGGGETQFF
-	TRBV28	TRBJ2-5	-	TGTGCCAGCAGTACCCAGGGTACTCAAGAGACCCAGTACTTC	CASSTQGTQETQYF
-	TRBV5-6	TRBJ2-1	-	TGTGCCAGCAGCTTGAAGGGGGGGATTGATGAGCAGTTCTTC	CASSLKGGIDEQFF
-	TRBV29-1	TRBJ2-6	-	TGCAGCGTTGAAGATTCTGAGGCGGGACGAGGAGCCAACGTCCTGACTTTC	CSVEDSEAGRGANVLTF
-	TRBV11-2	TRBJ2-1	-	TGTGCCAGCAGCTTAGGGACTGTCGTATCGGAGGAGCAGTTCTTC	CASSLGTVVSEEQFF
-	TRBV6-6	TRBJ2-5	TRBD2	TGTGCCAGCAGTTCCTCGACTAGCGCGGAGACCCAGTACTTC	CASSSSTSAETQYF
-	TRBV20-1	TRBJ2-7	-	TGCAGCCCCAGGGAGGAGGGGAGCTACGAGCAGTACTTC	CSPREEGSYEQYF